This is a list of T cell receptor beta chains from one sample in a study of CD8 T cells in ankylosing spondylitis. MiXCR was run by TCRdb on the 5' RACE reads, yielding one entry per CDR3 protein. Counted here are nearly 350,000 distinct CDR3 sequences, roughly 14% occurring once; the ten biggest clones make up about 1%. Sequences were obtained from blood, either unsorted or a sorted T cell fraction (not recorded which). The receptors come from a male donor with ankylosing spondylitis or in good health (not recorded which). The CDR3 runs from the conserved cysteine through the conserved F or W. D genes are given only for firm matches. Expanded clones get a size class; other rows say once, few or many, or leave the size out.

J	D	size	V	CDR3	DNA
TRBJ2-3	.	few	TRBV12-3/TRBV12-4	CASSTRTGNEAQYF	TGTGCCAGCAGTACCCGGACGGGGAATGAGGCGCAGTATTTT
TRBJ2-1	TRBD2	few	TRBV5-1	CASSLTSGAHYNEQFF	TGCGCCAGCAGCTTAACTAGCGGGGCACACTACAATGAGCAGTTCTTC
TRBJ1-3	.	.	TRBV20-1	CSARSTGPGNTIYF	TGCAGTGCTAGATCCACAGGGCCTGGAAACACCATATATTTT
TRBJ2-3	TRBD1	.	TRBV20-1	CSASRQGETDTQYF	TGCAGTGCTAGTCGGCAGGGGGAAACAGATACGCAGTATTTT
TRBJ2-7	TRBD1	.	TRBV4-1	CASSPTQDRVGYEQYF	TGCGCCAGCAGCCCCACGCAGGACAGGGTGGGCTACGAGCAGTACTTC
TRBJ2-7	.	few	TRBV7-9	CASSLDQRKYF	TGTGCCAGCAGCTTAGACCAGAGGAAGTACTTC
TRBJ2-7	.	few	TRBV5-1	CASGPGNSYEQYF	TGCGCCAGCGGGCCGGGGAACTCCTACGAGCAGTACTTC
TRBJ1-1	TRBD1	few	TRBV13	CASSLTGAMNTEAFF	TGTGCCAGCAGCTTGACAGGGGCTATGAACACTGAAGCTTTCTTT
TRBJ2-5	TRBD2	few	TRBV6-5	CASSYSGTAGGFRETQYF	TGTGCCAGCAGTTACTCGGGTACAGCGGGGGGGTTTCGAGAGACCCAGTACTTC
TRBJ1-1	TRBD1	.	TRBV5-1	CASSLGQGSRAFF	TGCGCCAGCAGCTTGGGACAGGGGAGCAGAGCTTTCTTT
TRBJ2-6	.	.	TRBV19	CASSERRDGANVLTF	TGTGCCAGTAGTGAGAGGAGGGATGGGGCCAACGTCCTGACTTTC
TRBJ2-3	.	many	TRBV20-1	CSARDGLAGGYTQYF	TGCAGTGCTAGAGATGGGCTCGCCGGAGGTTATACGCAGTATTTT
TRBJ1-1	.	.	TRBV27	CASVILNTEAFF	TGTGCCAGTGTAATACTGAACACTGAAGCTTTCTTT
TRBJ2-1	.	many	TRBV29-1	CSVELRREQFF	TGCAGCGTTGAGCTGAGGCGGGAGCAGTTCTTC
TRBJ1-2	TRBD1	once	TRBV3-1	CASSPGTGHTSGYGYTF	TGTGCCAGCAGCCCCGGGACAGGGCATACCTCGGGCTATGGCTACACCTTC
TRBJ1-1	.	few	TRBV7-9	CASSPQGIRGEAFF	TGTGCCAGCAGCCCCCAGGGGATCAGGGGTGAAGCTTTCTTT
TRBJ2-7	.	.	TRBV10-3	CAISESAYEQYF	TGTGCCATCAGTGAGTCTGCCTACGAGCAGTACTTC
TRBJ1-5	.	few	TRBV12-3/TRBV12-4	CASSLGERQPQHF	TGTGCCAGCAGTTTGGGTGAGCGCCAGCCCCAGCATTTT
TRBJ2-2	TRBD2	few	TRBV5-1	CASSRPRLAGAAGELFF	TGCGCCAGCAGTCGTCCCCGACTAGCGGGAGCGGCCGGGGAGCTGTTTTTT
TRBJ2-1	.	.	TRBV7-2	CASSSFPSVAYNEQFF	TGTGCCAGCAGCTCCTTTCCTAGCGTCGCCTACAATGAGCAGTTCTTC
TRBJ2-1	TRBD2	.	TRBV7-9	CASSLELADNEQFF	TGTGCCAGCAGCTTAGAACTAGCGGACAATGAGCAGTTCTTC
TRBJ2-1	.	.	TRBV5-1	CASSPGDSASYNEQFF	TGCGCCAGCAGCCCGGGGGACTCAGCCTCCTACAATGAGCAGTTCTTC
TRBJ2-7	.	.	TRBV2	CASSDFRYEQYF	TGTGCCAGCAGTGATTTCCGCTACGAGCAGTACTTC
TRBJ2-1	.	once	TRBV6-1	CASSPDGQAYNEQFF	TGTGCCAGCAGCCCCGACGGCCAGGCCTACAATGAGCAGTTCTTC
TRBJ2-3	.	many	TRBV20-1	CSARRGNTQYF	TGCAGTGCTAGGCGCGGAAATACGCAGTATTTT
TRBJ2-3	.	few	TRBV9	CASSPAGWTDTQYF	TGTGCCAGCAGCCCGGCGGGATGGACAGATACGCAGTATTTT
TRBJ1-1	.	few	TRBV29-1	CSVEAGNTEAFF	TGCAGCGTTGAGGCGGGAAATACTGAAGCTTTCTTT
TRBJ1-1	.	few	TRBV3-1	CASSLTQGTAEAFF	TGTGCCAGCAGCCTCACTCAGGGTACGGCTGAAGCTTTCTTT
TRBJ2-2	TRBD2	few	TRBV7-8	CASSTGGIGELFF	TGTGCCAGCAGCACGGGGGGAATCGGGGAGCTGTTTTTT
TRBJ2-1	.	.	TRBV5-5	CASSRSLPFGNEQFF	TGTGCCAGCAGCCGGTCCCTCCCCTTTGGCAATGAGCAGTTCTTC
TRBJ2-2	.	.	TRBV6-4	CASSGQQNTGELFF	TGTGCCAGCAGTGGACAGCAGAACACCGGGGAGCTGTTTTTT
TRBJ2-1	TRBD2	.	TRBV2	CATGTINEQFF	TGTGCCACAGGGACTATCAATGAGCAGTTCTTC
TRBJ2-5	.	.	TRBV20-1	CSPGYRGQETQYF	TGCAGTCCAGGGTATCGGGGCCAAGAGACCCAGTACTTC
TRBJ2-3	.	.	TRBV7-8	CASSDRGRTDTQYF	TGTGCCAGCAGCGACCGGGGTCGCACAGATACGCAGTATTTT
TRBJ2-7	TRBD1	many	TRBV10-3	CAISQDRALQYF	TGTGCCATCAGCCAGGACAGGGCGCTGCAGTACTTC
TRBJ2-1	.	few	TRBV5-6	CASSLVLLGETNNEQFF	TGTGCCAGCAGCTTGGTTCTCTTGGGGGAGACGAACAATGAGCAGTTCTTC